This note documents a single TCR beta chain sequence. What it binds is unknown. Regarding time point: blood 2 weeks post-SBRT. Treatment in this sample: 15 Gy SBRT to primary tumor, nephrectomy 4 weeks later. Some clones are missing from TCRdb's copy, which holds only in-frame ones; the method was immunoSEQ multiplex PCR. The data contain roughly 130,000 clones, roughly four fifths of them seen just once; the ten biggest clones take up 1.5% to 2%. This entry comes from a study of radiation and T cells in renal cell carcinoma. V lost 2 bases to trimming and J lost 2 bases; unmatched junction nucleotides: 3. Germline CDR1 SEHNR, CDR2 FQNEAQ (reference sequence). The CDR3 length is 15 residues. Study-wide results and caveats: Pretreatment tumor biopsies were lacking, so baseline clonotypes are unknown.

The receptor was isolated from a woman in her sixties with renal cell carcinoma. The sequences come from blood, collected from a patient whose treatment included radiotherapy and nephrectomy. The V call is TRBV7-9, the J call TRBJ1-1, with TRBD1 matching over 9 bases. CDR3: CASSLRTGDNTEAFF. The CDR3 DNA reads TGTGCCAGCAGCTTAAGGACAGGGGATAACACTGAAGCTTTCTTT.